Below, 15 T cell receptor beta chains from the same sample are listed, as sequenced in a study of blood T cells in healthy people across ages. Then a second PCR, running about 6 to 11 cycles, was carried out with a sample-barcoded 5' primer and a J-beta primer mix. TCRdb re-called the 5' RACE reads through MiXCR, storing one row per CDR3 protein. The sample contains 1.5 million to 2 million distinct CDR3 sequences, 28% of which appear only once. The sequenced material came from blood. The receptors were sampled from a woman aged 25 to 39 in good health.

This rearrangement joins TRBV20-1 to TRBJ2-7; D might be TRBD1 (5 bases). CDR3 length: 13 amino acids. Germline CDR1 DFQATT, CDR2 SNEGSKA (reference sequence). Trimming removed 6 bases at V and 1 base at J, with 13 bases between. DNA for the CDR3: TGCAGTGCCGACAGAAAACCTTCCTACGAGCAGTACTTC. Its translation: CSADRKPSYEQYF.

CDR3 bases: TGTGCCAGCAGGTCTGGGATCCTTGAAGCTTTCTTT. Residues: CASRSGILEAFF. The chain is built from TRBV7-9 and TRBJ1-1; D ambiguous. The V end lost 6 bases, the J end lost 7 bases, and 12 bases lay between the germline ends. The CDR3 contains 12 residues. From germline, CDR1 is SEHNR and CDR2 FQNEAQ (reference sequence).

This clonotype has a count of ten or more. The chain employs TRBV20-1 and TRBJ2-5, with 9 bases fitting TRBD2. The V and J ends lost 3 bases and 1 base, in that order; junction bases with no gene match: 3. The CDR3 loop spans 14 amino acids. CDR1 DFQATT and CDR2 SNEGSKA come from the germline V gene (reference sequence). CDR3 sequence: CSASLTSGQETQYF. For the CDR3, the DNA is TGCAGTGCTAGCCTGACTAGCGGCCAAGAGACCCAGTACTTC.

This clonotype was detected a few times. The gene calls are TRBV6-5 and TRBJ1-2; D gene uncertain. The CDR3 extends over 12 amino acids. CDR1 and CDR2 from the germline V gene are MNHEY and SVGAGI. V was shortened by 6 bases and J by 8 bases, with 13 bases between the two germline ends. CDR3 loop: CASRVPLGGYTF. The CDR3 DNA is TGTGCCAGCAGGGTTCCTCTGGGGGGCTACACCTTC.

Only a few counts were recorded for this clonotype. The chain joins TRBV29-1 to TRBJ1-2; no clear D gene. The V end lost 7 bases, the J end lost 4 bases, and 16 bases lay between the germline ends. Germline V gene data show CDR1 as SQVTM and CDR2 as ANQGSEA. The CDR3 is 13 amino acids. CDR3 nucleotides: TGCAGCGCCGGTGAACGGACCACCTATGGCTACACCTTC. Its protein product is CSAGERTTYGYTF.

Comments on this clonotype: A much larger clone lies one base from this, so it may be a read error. The CDR3: CASSLTQGGVGFF. The CDR3 DNA reads TGTGCCAGCAGCTTAACCCAGGGAGGGGTTGGGTTCTTC. The V and J genes are TRBV11-2 and TRBJ2-1; TRBD2 matches at 7 bases. Germline CDR1 and CDR2: SGHAT and FQNNGV. The CDR3 sequence is 13 residues long. Trimming took 2 bases from V and 15 from J; bases not matched to a gene: 10.

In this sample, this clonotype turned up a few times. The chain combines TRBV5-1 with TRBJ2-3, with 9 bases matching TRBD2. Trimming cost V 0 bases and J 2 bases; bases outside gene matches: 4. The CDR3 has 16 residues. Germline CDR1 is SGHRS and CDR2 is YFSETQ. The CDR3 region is CASSLGASGVTDTQYF. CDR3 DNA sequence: TGCGCCAGCAGCTTGGGAGCTAGCGGGGTCACAGATACGCAGTATTTT. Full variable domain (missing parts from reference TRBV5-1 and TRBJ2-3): KAGVTQTPRYLIKTRGQQVTLSCSPISGHRSVSWYQQTPGQGLQFLFEYFSETQRNKGNFPGRFSGRQFSNSRSEMNVSTLELGDSALYLCASSLGASGVTDTQYFGPGTRLTVL.

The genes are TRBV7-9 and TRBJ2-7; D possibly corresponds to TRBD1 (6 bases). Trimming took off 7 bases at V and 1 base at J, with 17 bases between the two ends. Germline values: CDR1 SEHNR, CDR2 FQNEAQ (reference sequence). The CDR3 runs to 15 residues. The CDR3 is CASIQTGTGSYEQYF. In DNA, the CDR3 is TGTGCCAGCATACAGACCGGTACAGGGTCCTACGAGCAGTACTTC.

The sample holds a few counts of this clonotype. CDR3 DNA sequence: TGCAGTGCTAGAACCCCAGGGGGGGGTGGCTACACCTTC. Amino acids: CSARTPGGGGYTF. The chain joins TRBV20-1 to TRBJ1-2; the match to TRBD1 covers 7 bases. Germline CDR1 and CDR2: DFQATT and SNEGSKA (reference sequence). This CDR3 contains 13 residues. The trim removed 2 bases at V and 7 bases at J, leaving 7 bases unmatched.

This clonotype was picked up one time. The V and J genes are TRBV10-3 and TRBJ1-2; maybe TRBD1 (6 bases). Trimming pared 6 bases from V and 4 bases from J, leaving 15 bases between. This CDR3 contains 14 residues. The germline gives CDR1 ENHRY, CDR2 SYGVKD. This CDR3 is CAIRERQEGYGYTF. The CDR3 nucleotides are TGTGCCATCAGGGAACGACAGGAGGGCTATGGCTACACCTTC.

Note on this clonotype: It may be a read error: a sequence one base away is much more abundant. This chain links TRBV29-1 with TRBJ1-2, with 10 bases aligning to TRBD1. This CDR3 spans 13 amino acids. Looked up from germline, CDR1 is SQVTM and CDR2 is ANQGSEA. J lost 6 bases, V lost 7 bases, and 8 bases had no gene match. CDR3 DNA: TGCAGCGCCGAAGACAGGGGGCGGAATGGCTACACCTTC. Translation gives CSAEDRGRNGYTF. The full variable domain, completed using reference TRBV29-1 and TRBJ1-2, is SAVISQKPSRDICQRGTSLTIQCQVDSQVTMMFWYRQQPGQSLTLIATANQGSEATYESGFVIDKFPISRPNLTFSTLTVSNMSPEDSSIYLCSAEDRGRNGYTFGSGTRLTVV.

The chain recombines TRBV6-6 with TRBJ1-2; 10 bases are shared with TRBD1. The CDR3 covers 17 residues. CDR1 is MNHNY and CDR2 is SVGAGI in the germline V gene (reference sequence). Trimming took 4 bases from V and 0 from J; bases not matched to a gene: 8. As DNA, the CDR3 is TGTGCCAGCAGTTTACGGACAGGGGGGTCAACTAACTATGGCTACACCTTC. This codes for CASSLRTGGSTNYGYTF.

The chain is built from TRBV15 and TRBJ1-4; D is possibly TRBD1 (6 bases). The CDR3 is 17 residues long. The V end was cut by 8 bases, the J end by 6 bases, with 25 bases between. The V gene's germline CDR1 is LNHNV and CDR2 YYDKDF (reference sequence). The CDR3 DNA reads TGTGCCACCCGAAGACAGGCTAGGGCCGTTAGTGATGAAAAACTGTTTTTT. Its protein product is CATRRQARAVSDEKLFF.

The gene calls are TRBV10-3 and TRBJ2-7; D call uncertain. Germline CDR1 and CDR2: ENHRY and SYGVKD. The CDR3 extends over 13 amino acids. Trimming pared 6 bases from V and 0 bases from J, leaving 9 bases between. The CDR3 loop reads CAIRVRSSYEQYF. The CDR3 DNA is TGTGCCATCAGGGTGAGAAGCTCCTACGAGCAGTACTTC.

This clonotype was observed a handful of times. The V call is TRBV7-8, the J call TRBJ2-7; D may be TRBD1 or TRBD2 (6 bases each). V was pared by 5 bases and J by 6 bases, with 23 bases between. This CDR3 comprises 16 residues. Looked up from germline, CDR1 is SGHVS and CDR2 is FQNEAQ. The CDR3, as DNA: TGTGCCAGCAGCGCCCGGGACACCGGGAGTCGGGCCGAGCAGTACTTC. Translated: CASSARDTGSRAEQYF.